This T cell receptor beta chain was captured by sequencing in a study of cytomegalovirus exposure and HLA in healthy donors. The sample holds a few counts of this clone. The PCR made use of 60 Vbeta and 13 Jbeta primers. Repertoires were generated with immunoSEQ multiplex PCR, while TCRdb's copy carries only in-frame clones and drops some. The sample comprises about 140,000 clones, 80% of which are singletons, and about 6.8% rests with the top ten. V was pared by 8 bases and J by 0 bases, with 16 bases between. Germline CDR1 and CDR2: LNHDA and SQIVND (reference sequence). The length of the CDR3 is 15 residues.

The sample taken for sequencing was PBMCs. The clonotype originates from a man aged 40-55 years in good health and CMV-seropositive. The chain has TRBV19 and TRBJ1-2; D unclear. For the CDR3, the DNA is TGTGCCAGTGCTAGGGAGTCGAGGGCTAACTATGGCTACACCTTC. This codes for CASARESRANYGYTF.